These T cell receptor beta chains were read from a single sample in a study of blood T cell repertoires in COVID-19. Assay used: immunoSEQ multiplex PCR; TCRdb lists only in-frame clones, some missing. This sample has about 150,000 clones, with 75% to 90% found just once. The sample taken for sequencing was peripheral blood. These receptor sequences come from a human donor in a cohort sampled during active COVID-19. CDR3s include the opening cysteine and the closing phenylalanine or tryptophan.

V	length	CDR3
TRBV7-9	15	CASSSITGAAGELFF
TRBV2	14	CATRRGLSNQPQHF
TRBV5-1	14	CASSSTGQGDGYTF
TRBV2	15	CASSEGGRSGNTIYF
TRBV5-4	16	CASSYETSGRPNTQYF
TRBV28	14	CASSLGGSSGELFF
TRBV5-1	15	CASSLAGQGTDTQYF
TRBV25-1	15	CASSGFPGQRQEQYF
TRBV27	14	CASSLRWGDTEAFF
TRBV6-2/TRBV6-3	14	CASSWQVNTGELFF
TRBV4-2	14	CASSLTGANQPQHF
TRBV5-4	14	CASSLDRVISPLHF
TRBV30	13	CAWRIDSYNEQFF
TRBV9	16	CASSVEASLSTDTQYF
TRBV7-2	13	CASSLQGVEKLFF
TRBV10-2	13	CASSVGGNYGYTF
TRBV18	16	CASSPSQQGTNEKLFF
TRBV6-2/TRBV6-3	13	CASSRTGGSGYTF
TRBV24-1	14	CATSDSESLQPQHF
TRBV28	15	CASSPPGTGVSPLHF
TRBV11-2	13	CASSPRVGGGYTF
TRBV25-1	13	CASSVGANYGYTF
TRBV28	14	CASRLGGRNNEQFF
TRBV28	11	CASSGQKGYTF
TRBV29-1	16	CSVEEAARGTYNEQFF
TRBV5-1	15	CASTQGGTGDNEQFF
TRBV29-1	14	CSVGNRGQTNEQFF
TRBV5-1	16	CASRGGPDRAVTEAFF
TRBV23-1	19	CASSHLPASRDGGSYEQYF
TRBV27	11	CASHRDNEQFF
TRBV7-3	15	CASSLGGRAVDTQYF
TRBV27	19	CASSLRWTGGSGEAYEQYF
TRBV18	14	CASSPGQGSEKLFF
TRBV7-9	15	CASSFGTVRDEKLFF
TRBV5-6	15	CASSIRGRGREKLFF
TRBV30	14	CACQLAGVYNEQFF
TRBV6-5	14	CASSYRGLGVGYTF
TRBV7-9	14	CASSEQGPTYEQYF
TRBV10-3	13	CAINLGAGYEQYF
TRBV6-5	15	CASSPGWDSNEKLFF
TRBV4-1	14	CASSQEREGGGYTF
TRBV19	16	CASRAQGSSNTGELFF
TRBV4-1	14	CASSQAEQGYEQYF
TRBV3-1/TRBV3-2	14	CASSQEGGNQPQHF
TRBV7-2	17	CASSLVLAGANTGELFF
TRBV21-1	14	CASSTTEEGDGYTF